The 24 T cell receptor beta chains presented below share a single source sample, sequenced in a study of blood T cell repertoires in COVID-19. Produced via immunoSEQ multiplex PCR; TCRdb's table is partial and in-frame only. The table shows 350,000 to 400,000 clones, with approximately 90% occurring only once. Sequenced input: PBMCs or T cells enriched from blood (not recorded which). These receptors came from a woman in her thirties or forties who had been exposed to COVID-19.

The chain recombines TRBV11-3 with TRBJ2-3, with TRBD1 identical over 10 bases. Germline CDR1 is SGHNT and CDR2 is YENEEA. V lost 4 bases and J lost 4; bases outside the gene matches: 8. The CDR3 has 16 amino acids. CDR3 DNA sequence: TGTGCCAGCAGCTCGCGACAGGGGGCATGGGCAGATACGCAGTATTTT. Its protein product is CASSSRQGAWADTQYF.

J is TRBJ1-3 and V is TRBV6-5; no clear D gene. The CDR3 is 14 residues long. Trimming stripped 0 bases from V and 2 bases from J, with 5 bases between. In germline, CDR1 is MNHEY, CDR2 SVGAGI. The CDR3 loop reads CASSYSSTGNTIYF. CDR3 bases: TGTGCCAGCAGTTACTCGTCAACTGGAAACACCATATATTTT.

The CDR3 sequence: CASSLAGGFNNQPQHF. Here the CDR3 DNA reads TGTGCCAGCAGCTTAGCGGGCGGGTTCAACAATCAGCCCCAGCATTTT. V is TRBV7-2 and J is TRBJ1-5; D is uncertain. V lost 0 bases, J lost 3 bases, and 12 bases lay in between. This CDR3 contains 16 residues. The germline gives CDR1 SGHTA, CDR2 FQGNSA.

This rearrangement joins TRBV7-9 to TRBJ1-2, with 9 bases identical to TRBD1. This CDR3 is built from 14 residues. V lost 4 bases to trimming and J lost 8 bases; unmatched junction nucleotides: 8. Per germline, CDR1 SEHNR and CDR2 FQNEAQ (reference sequence). CDR3 region: CASSSPGQGSGYTF. The CDR3 coding sequence is TGTGCCAGCAGCTCACCGGGACAGGGTAGCGGCTACACCTTC.

This sequence joins TRBV19 and TRBJ1-1, with D perhaps TRBD1 (5 bases). The CDR3 loop spans 14 amino acids. CDR1 LNHDA and CDR2 SQIVND come from the germline V gene (reference sequence). V gave up 3 bases and J gave up 6 bases, with 14 bases separating them. CDR3 amino acids: CASSILGQGAEAFF. The CDR3 nucleotides are TGTGCCAGTAGTATTCTCGGGCAGGGCGCTGAAGCTTTCTTT.

This sequence joins TRBV7-9 and TRBJ2-1; TRBD2 agrees at 9 bases. The CDR3 length is 16 residues. Germline loops: CDR1 SEHNR, CDR2 FQNEAQ (reference sequence). V dropped 5 bases and J dropped 3; count of bases not matched to a gene: 8. The CDR3 nucleotides are TGTGCCAGCAGCCCTACGGGACTAGCATTCTACAATGAGCAGTTCTTC. Translated, it gives CASSPTGLAFYNEQFF.

The rearrangement joins TRBV10-3 to TRBJ1-1; D unclear. V lost 6 bases and J lost 0, with 8 bases in between. CDR3 size: 13 residues. Germline CDR1 and CDR2: ENHRY and SYGVKD. The CDR3 is CAIRKTVNTEAFF. The CDR3 bases are TGTGCCATCAGAAAGACTGTGAACACTGAAGCTTTCTTT.

This CDR3 reads CASSPFRQLNTEAFF. CDR3 in DNA: TGTGCCAGCTCACCTTTCAGACAGCTGAACACTGAAGCTTTCTTT. The J gene is TRBJ1-1, the V gene TRBV18, with D possibly matching TRBD1 (5 bases). Germline V gene lookup returns CDR1 KGHSH and CDR2 LQKENI. V was cut by 3 bases and J by 0 bases, with 11 bases left in between. The CDR3 covers 15 residues.

The chain is built from TRBV20-1 and TRBJ1-2; D might be TRBD1 (6 bases). V was clipped by 5 bases and J by 8 bases, with 12 bases between them. CDR1 is DFQATT, CDR2 SNEGSKA, per germline (reference sequence). The CDR3 extends over 11 amino acids. CDR3 sequence (DNA): TGCAGTGCTTGGGAGGGGGGCGGCTACACCTTC. Protein sequence: CSAWEGGGYTF.

The chain is built from TRBV4-3 and TRBJ2-3; TRBD2 matches at 8 bases. V was pared by 0 bases and J by 4 bases, with 6 bases of the junction left unmatched. The germline V gene encodes CDR1 LGHNA and CDR2 YSLEER. The CDR3 is 16 amino acids. The CDR3: CASSQDAAGVADTQYF. The DNA of the CDR3 is TGCGCCAGCAGCCAAGACGCAGCGGGAGTAGCAGATACGCAGTATTTT.

This chain connects TRBV6-5 to TRBJ1-2; perhaps TRBD1 as D (5 bases). This CDR3 is 13 amino acids long. The V gene lost 5 bases and the J gene lost 8 bases, with 15 bases spanning the gap. In germline, CDR1 is MNHEY, CDR2 SVGAGI. The CDR3 DNA reads TGTGCCAGCAGTCATGGGACTTTGGGAGGCTACACCTTC. This gives the protein CASSHGTLGGYTF.

The chain employs TRBV7-2 and TRBJ1-2; D not resolved. V was clipped by 1 base and J by 6 bases, with 12 bases between them. Germline V gives CDR1 SGHTA, CDR2 FQGNSA. The CDR3 length is 14 residues. The CDR3 is CASSLVREANGYTF. DNA for the CDR3: TGTGCCAGCAGCTTAGTTCGGGAAGCCAATGGCTACACCTTC.

The rearrangement links TRBV5-1 to TRBJ1-1; tentative D call: TRBD1 (5 bases). This CDR3 is 14 amino acids long. Germline V gene sequence: CDR1 SGHRS, CDR2 YFSETQ. Trimming left V 5 bases short and J 2 bases short, with 13 bases between. Written as DNA, the CDR3 is TGCGCCAGCAGGCCTCGGCAGGGTAACACTGAAGCTTTCTTT. Protein sequence: CASRPRQGNTEAFF.

The V and J genes are TRBV7-2 and TRBJ1-1; the match to TRBD1 covers 8 bases. The CDR3 runs 13 residues. From germline, CDR1 is SGHTA and CDR2 FQGNSA. J gave up 7 bases and V 5 bases, and 6 bases lay outside the gene matches. The CDR3 here is CASSKPGQVEAFF. The CDR3 DNA reads as TGTGCCAGCAGCAAACCGGGACAGGTTGAAGCTTTCTTT.

This clone was observed a single time. The V call is TRBV7-3, the J call TRBJ2-1; 8 bases line up with TRBD2. The length of the CDR3 is 14 residues. The germline V gene encodes CDR1 SGHTA and CDR2 FQGTGA. The ends lost 3 bases at V and 8 bases at J; junction bases unmatched: 6. For the CDR3, the DNA is TGTGCCAGCAGCTTCGGACTAGCTGGCGATGAGCAGTTCTTC. Protein sequence: CASSFGLAGDEQFF.

CDR3 in amino acids: CAWSVQGADTQYF. CDR3 sequence (DNA): TGTGCCTGGAGTGTACAGGGGGCAGATACGCAGTATTTT. The gene calls are TRBV30 and TRBJ2-3, with 8 bases matching TRBD1. Germline V gives CDR1 GTSNPN, CDR2 SVGIG (reference sequence). The CDR3 runs to 13 residues. V gave up 0 bases and J gave up 4 bases; unmatched junction bases: 0.

The rearrangement uses TRBV5-1 and TRBJ2-3, with 9 nucleotides matching TRBD1. The V segment lost 4 bases and the J segment 7 bases; nucleotides outside the gene matches: 19. Germline V gene lookup returns CDR1 SGHRS and CDR2 YFSETQ. The CDR3 extends over 18 amino acids. The CDR3 nucleotides are TGCGCCAGCAGCACATCCGACAGGGGGGGAATCGGGTCGAATACGCAGTATTTT. It translates to CASSTSDRGGIGSNTQYF. The variable domain in full, with the rest retrieved from reference TRBV5-1 and TRBJ2-3, is KAGVTQTPRYLIKTRGQQVTLSCSPISGHRSVSWYQQTPGQGLQFLFEYFSETQRNKGNFPGRFSGRQFSNSRSEMNVSTLELGDSALYLCASSTSDRGGIGSNTQYFGPGTRLTVL.

This sequence joins TRBV30 and TRBJ1-5; unclear D gene. V was trimmed by 1 base and J by 7 bases, leaving 11 bases between them. CDR3 size: 13 residues. Germline V lookup: CDR1 GTSNPN, CDR2 SVGIG (reference sequence). This chain's CDR3 is CAWSEEARQPQHF. The CDR3 DNA is TGTGCCTGGAGTGAAGAGGCCCGACAGCCCCAGCATTTT.

This chain joins TRBV10-3 and TRBJ2-7; no clear D gene. The CDR3 runs to 13 residues. V was pared by 3 bases and J by 0 bases, with 6 bases between. CDR1 and CDR2 (germline): ENHRY, SYGVKD. CDR3 in DNA: TGTGCCATCAGTGAACCGAGCTCCTACGAGCAGTACTTC. Translated, it gives CAISEPSSYEQYF.

V and J are TRBV24-1 and TRBJ2-1, with D perhaps matching TRBD1 (5 bases). The CDR3 covers 14 residues. Germline CDR1 and CDR2: KGHDR and SFDVKD. Trimming left V 3 bases short and J 6 bases short, with 11 bases between. The DNA for the CDR3 is TGTGCCACCAGTGATCCGGACAAGTTCAATGAGCAGTTCTTC. Residues: CATSDPDKFNEQFF.

The chain combines TRBV9 with TRBJ1-2; 7 bases are shared with TRBD1. The length of the CDR3 is 16 residues. From germline, CDR1 is SGDLS and CDR2 YYNGEE. Trimming at V came to 1 base and at J to 7 bases, leaving 13 bases not matched to a gene. The CDR3 spells CASSVTDRMLEGGYTF. In nucleotides, the CDR3 is TGTGCCAGCAGCGTAACGGACAGGATGCTTGAGGGTGGCTACACCTTC.

The chain combines TRBV5-1 with TRBJ1-2, with TRBD1 matching 8 bases. V lost 4 bases, J lost 6 bases, and 8 bases stayed unmatched. The CDR3 runs to 14 residues. Germline values: CDR1 SGHRS, CDR2 YFSETQ. Written as DNA, the CDR3 is TGCGCCAGCAGCGCCATTCAGGGGGCGAATGGCTACACCTTC. Translated: CASSAIQGANGYTF.

In its sample, this clone was seen once. This sequence joins TRBV5-1 and TRBJ2-1; 9 nucleotides match TRBD1. This CDR3 is 16 amino acids long. Germline values: CDR1 SGHRS, CDR2 YFSETQ. With V trimmed by 4 bases and J by 8 bases, 13 bases remained unmatched. This CDR3 reads CASSGTGQMGAHEQFF. The CDR3 DNA reads TGCGCCAGCAGCGGGACAGGGCAAATGGGTGCCCATGAGCAGTTCTTC.

This chain connects TRBV3-1 (or the pseudogene TRBV3-2) to TRBJ1-3; 7 bases match TRBD1. V lost 5 bases and J lost 2; bases outside the gene matches: 6. This CDR3 has 15 amino acids. Germline values: CDR1 LGHDT, CDR2 YNNKEL (reference sequence). The CDR3 spells CASSSDRVTGNTIYF. CDR3 coding DNA: TGTGCCAGCAGCTCCGACAGGGTTACTGGAAACACCATATATTTT.